The rows below give T cell receptor beta chains drawn from one sample of a study of T cells in Graves' hyperthyroidism and ophthalmopathy. TCRdb reanalysed the multiplex PCR reads using MiXCR and keeps one entry per CDR3 protein. The data contain more than 550,000 distinct CDR3 sequences, about 18% of them singletons. The sample was blood. The receptors derive from a man aged 50-60 years with Graves' hyperthyroidism. Both conserved end residues are part of each CDR3. The order of the fields is J gene, V gene, CDR3 length, clone size, D gene, CDR3 protein, CDR3 DNA. D genes are given only for firm matches. A row's size may be missing; if present it is once, few, many or a size class.

>TRBJ2-5|TRBV7-2|13|many|-
CASSMGYLETQYF
TGTGCCAGCAGCATGGGTTATTTAGAGACCCAGTACTTC
>TRBJ2-1|TRBV7-9|18|many|TRBD2
CASTLGPSLAGRVNEQFF
TGTGCCAGCACTTTAGGCCCTTCACTAGCGGGGAGAGTTAATGAGCAGTTCTTC
>TRBJ2-7|TRBV2|15|-|TRBD2
CASSLFLAGSYEQYF
TGTGCCAGCAGTTTGTTTCTAGCGGGCTCCTACGAGCAGTACTTC
>TRBJ1-4|TRBV5-1|20|once|TRBD1
CASSKGVTGTGGSVGEKLFF
TGCGCCAGCAGCAAGGGAGTCACCGGGACAGGGGGTTCGGTCGGTGAAAAACTGTTTTTT
>TRBJ2-1|TRBV6-2/TRBV6-3|13|-|TRBD2
CASSPSTSAQQFF
TGTGCCAGCAGTCCTTCCACTAGCGCCCAGCAGTTCTTC
>TRBJ2-7|TRBV27|14|many|-
CASSLLGTSYEQYF
TGTGCCAGCAGTTTGCTAGGGACTTCCTACGAGCAGTACTTC
>TRBJ2-3|TRBV15|19|many|TRBD1
CATSRVFWGQSSSTDTQYF
TGTGCCACCAGCAGAGTGTTTTGGGGACAGAGCTCTAGCACAGATACGCAGTATTTT
>TRBJ1-5|TRBV20-1|19|-|-
CSAGGQGHSRSYSNQPQHF
TGCAGTGCTGGGGGTCAGGGACACTCTCGATCATATAGCAATCAGCCCCAGCATTTT
>TRBJ2-3|TRBV12-3/TRBV12-4|13|many|-
CASSGFVTDTQYF
TGTGCCAGCAGTGGGTTTGTCACAGATACGCAGTATTTT
>TRBJ2-2|TRBV27|16|many|TRBD1
CASSLAQGYRSGELFF
TGTGCCAGCAGTTTAGCACAGGGGTATAGGTCCGGGGAGCTGTTTTTT
>TRBJ2-1|TRBV6-2/TRBV6-3|13|-|-
CASNELVHNEQFF
TGTGCCAGCAACGAATTGGTTCACAATGAGCAGTTCTTC
>TRBJ2-7|TRBV28|15|many|TRBD2
CASSPRLAGPYEQYF
TGTGCCAGCAGTCCGCGACTAGCGGGCCCCTACGAGCAGTACTTC
>TRBJ1-1|TRBV18|15|many|-
CASSPNLEMNTEAFF
TGTGCCAGCTCACCAAACCTGGAGATGAACACTGAAGCTTTCTTT
>TRBJ1-6|TRBV10-1|13|many|-
CASSPDENSPLHF
TGCGCCAGCAGCCCGGACGAAAATTCACCCCTCCACTTT
>TRBJ2-5|TRBV30|13|few|-
CAWSVQAAKTQYF
TGTGCCTGGAGTGTACAGGCTGCCAAGACCCAGTACTTC
>TRBJ2-7|TRBV5-6|14|-|-
CASSLHGSRFEQYF
TGTGCCAGCAGCTTGCACGGGAGTCGTTTCGAGCAGTACTTC
>TRBJ2-7|TRBV2|13|many|-
CASSSDSTYEQYF
TGTGCCAGCAGCTCGGACAGTACCTACGAGCAGTACTTC